This T cell receptor (beta chain) was sequenced during a study of immune evolution from preneoplasia to lung adenocarcinoma. The data were produced by immunoSEQ multiplex PCR, yet TCRdb's version contains in-frame clones alone and is incomplete. The repertoire holds 5,500 to 7,500 clones, with around 85% as singletons. Sequenced sample: FFPE invasive lung adenocarcinoma tissue. The origin of this receptor is a person aged 50-69 years with lung adenocarcinoma.

CDR3 sequence: CSVRTGRSYEQYF. The CDR3 nucleotides are TGCAGCGTGAGGACAGGGCGATCCTACGAGCAGTACTTC. V usage is TRBV29-1 and J usage is TRBJ2-7, with 8 bases matching TRBD1. The CDR3 is made up of 13 amino acids. Germline values: CDR1 SQVTM, CDR2 ANQGSEA. J gave up 1 base and V 6 bases, and 5 bases lay outside the gene matches.